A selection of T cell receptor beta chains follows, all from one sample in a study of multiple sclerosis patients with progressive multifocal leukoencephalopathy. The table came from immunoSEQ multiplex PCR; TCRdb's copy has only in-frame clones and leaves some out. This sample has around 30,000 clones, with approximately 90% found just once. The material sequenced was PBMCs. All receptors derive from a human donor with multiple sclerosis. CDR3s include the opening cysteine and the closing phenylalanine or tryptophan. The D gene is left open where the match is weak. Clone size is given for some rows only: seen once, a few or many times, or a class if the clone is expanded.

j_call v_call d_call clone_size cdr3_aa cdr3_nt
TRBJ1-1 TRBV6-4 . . CARDPQGVGTEAFF TGTGCCAGGGACCCCCAGGGTGTGGGGACTGAAGCTTTCTTT
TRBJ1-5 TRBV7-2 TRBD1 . CASSAGTVSNQPQHF TGTGCCAGCAGCGCAGGGACAGTTAGCAATCAGCCCCAGCATTTT
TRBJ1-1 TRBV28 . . CASSLTFREANTEAFF TGTGCCAGCAGTTTAACCTTCAGGGAGGCGAACACTGAAGCTTTCTTT
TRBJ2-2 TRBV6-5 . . CASSYLGAYTGELFF TGTGCCAGCAGTTATCTGGGGGCGTATACCGGGGAGCTGTTTTTT
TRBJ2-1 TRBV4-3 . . CASGERWNEQFF TGCGCCAGCGGAGAGCGTTGGAATGAGCAGTTCTTC
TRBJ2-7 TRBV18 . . CASSPDSQYEQYF TGTGCCAGCTCACCGGACAGCCAGTACGAGCAGTACTTC
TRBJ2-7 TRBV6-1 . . CASSESPFKGLEQYF TGTGCCAGCAGTGAATCCCCCTTTAAAGGGCTCGAGCAGTACTTC
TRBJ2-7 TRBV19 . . CASSIGSPRGRAYEQYF TGTGCCAGTAGTATTGGGTCCCCCAGGGGCAGGGCCTACGAGCAGTACTTC
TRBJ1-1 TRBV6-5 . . CASSVGRENTEAFF TGTGCCAGCAGTGTGGGACGGGAGAACACTGAAGCTTTCTTT
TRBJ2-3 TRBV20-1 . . CSARLTDTQYF TGCAGTGCTAGACTCACAGATACGCAGTATTTT
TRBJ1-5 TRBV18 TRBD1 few CASSPERPGQGGQPQHF TGTGCCAGCTCACCTGAACGACCGGGACAGGGGGGTCAGCCCCAGCATTTT
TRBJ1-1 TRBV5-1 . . CASSLNLRGVITEAFF TGCGCCAGCAGCTTGAATCTTCGGGGTGTAATCACTGAAGCTTTCTTT
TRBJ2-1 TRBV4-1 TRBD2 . CASSQDPSGTSYNEQFF TGCGCCAGCAGCCAAGATCCTAGCGGGACTTCCTACAATGAGCAGTTCTTC
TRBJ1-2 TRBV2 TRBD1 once CASIRTGGFYGYTF TGTGCCAGTATAAGGACAGGGGGCTTTTATGGCTACACCTTC
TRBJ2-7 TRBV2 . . CASSAGRGEQYF TGTGCCAGCAGTGCGGGCCGAGGGGAGCAGTACTTC
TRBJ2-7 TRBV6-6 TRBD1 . CATLRDRGEQYF TGTGCCACCCTCCGGGACAGAGGCGAGCAGTACTTC
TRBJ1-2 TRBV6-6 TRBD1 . CASSQDRVPANYGYTF TGTGCCAGCAGCCAGGACAGGGTCCCAGCTAACTATGGCTACACCTTC
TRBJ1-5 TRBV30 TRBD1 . CAWSTGGQGNQPQHF TGTGCCTGGAGTACCGGAGGACAGGGCAATCAGCCCCAGCATTTT
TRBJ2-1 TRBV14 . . CASSPFSGEVISNEQFF TGTGCCAGCAGCCCCTTTAGTGGGGAGGTAATTTCCAATGAGCAGTTCTTC
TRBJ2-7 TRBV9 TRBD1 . CASSVAQGAYEQYF TGTGCCAGCAGCGTAGCACAGGGGGCTTACGAGCAGTACTTC
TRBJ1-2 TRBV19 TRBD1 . CASSIGDGTGYYGYTF TGTGCCAGTAGTATAGGTGATGGGACAGGGTACTATGGCTACACCTTC
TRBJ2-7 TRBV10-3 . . CAISDGYEQYF TGTGCCATCAGTGACGGCTACGAGCAGTACTTC
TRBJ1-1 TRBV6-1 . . CASSRDGEAFF TGTGCCAGCAGCAGAGACGGTGAAGCTTTCTTT
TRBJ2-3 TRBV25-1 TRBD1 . CASTRTGAITDTQYF TGTGCCAGCACTCGGACAGGGGCCATCACAGATACGCAGTATTTT
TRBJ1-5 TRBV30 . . CAWSGATLNQPQHF TGTGCCTGGAGTGGGGCCACCTTAAATCAGCCCCAGCATTTT
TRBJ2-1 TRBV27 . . CASSLLVGSSYNEQFF TGTGCCAGCAGTTTATTGGTAGGAAGCTCCTACAATGAGCAGTTCTTC
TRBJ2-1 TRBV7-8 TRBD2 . CASSLGVSGMSNYNEQFF TGTGCCAGCAGCTTAGGGGTTAGCGGGATGTCCAACTACAATGAGCAGTTCTTC
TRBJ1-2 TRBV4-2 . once CASSQEGGSAYGYTF TGTGCCAGCAGCCAAGAGGGCGGCAGCGCCTATGGCTACACCTTC
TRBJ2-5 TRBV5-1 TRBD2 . CASSLVLAGQETQYF TGCGCCAGCAGCTTGGTACTAGCGGGCCAAGAGACCCAGTACTTC
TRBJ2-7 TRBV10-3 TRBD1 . CAISGQGTSFEQYF TGTGCCATCAGTGGACAGGGAACTTCCTTCGAGCAGTACTTC
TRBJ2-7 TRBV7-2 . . CASSPDNSYEQYF TGTGCCAGCAGCCCCGACAACTCCTACGAGCAGTACTTC
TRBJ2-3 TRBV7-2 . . CASSFKGPSTDTQYF TGTGCCAGCAGCTTCAAGGGGCCTAGCACAGATACGCAGTATTTT
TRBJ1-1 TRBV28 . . CASSFLPLLEAFF TGTGCCAGCAGTTTTTTACCCCTCCTCGAAGCTTTCTTT
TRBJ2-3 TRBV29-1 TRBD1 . CSVETDRFPDTQYF TGCAGCGTTGAAACGGACAGGTTCCCAGATACGCAGTATTTT
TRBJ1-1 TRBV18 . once CASSPIGNTEAFF TGTGCCAGCTCACCTATAGGAAACACTGAAGCTTTCTTT
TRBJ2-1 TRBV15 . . CATSRSIWGGNNEQFF TGTGCCACCAGTAGGTCAATTTGGGGTGGGAACAATGAGCAGTTCTTC
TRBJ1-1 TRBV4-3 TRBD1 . CASSQERQGNTEAFF TGCGCCAGCAGCCAAGAACGACAGGGAAATACTGAAGCTTTCTTT
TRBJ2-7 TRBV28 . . CASSETGREQYF TGTGCCAGCAGTGAAACAGGGCGCGAGCAGTACTTC
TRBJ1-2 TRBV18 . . CASSPGSYHGYTF TGTGCCAGCTCACCGGGCAGTTATCATGGCTACACCTTC
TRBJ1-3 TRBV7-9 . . CASSLGGSGNTIYF TGTGCCAGCAGCCTCGGGGGCTCTGGAAACACCATATATTTT
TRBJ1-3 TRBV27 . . CASSLSSGNTIYF TGTGCCAGCAGCCTAAGCTCTGGAAACACCATATATTTT
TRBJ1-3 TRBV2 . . CASSEQGVQAGNTIYF TGTGCCAGCAGTGAGCAGGGTGTACAAGCTGGAAACACCATATATTTT
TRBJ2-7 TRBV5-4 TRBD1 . CASSDGQGVYEQYF TGTGCCAGCAGCGACGGACAGGGGGTATACGAGCAGTACTTC
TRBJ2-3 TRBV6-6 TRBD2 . CASSGVAGALPDTQYF TGTGCCAGCAGTGGCGTAGCGGGAGCGTTACCAGATACGCAGTATTTT
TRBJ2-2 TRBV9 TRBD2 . CASRASGSSTGELFF TGTGCCAGCAGGGCTAGCGGGAGTAGTACCGGGGAGCTGTTTTTT
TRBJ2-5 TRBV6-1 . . CASRSQETQYF TGTGCCAGCAGATCCCAAGAGACCCAGTACTTC
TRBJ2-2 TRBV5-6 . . CASSLAGVRGNTGELFF TGTGCCAGCAGCTTGGCCGGAGTCAGGGGGAACACCGGGGAGCTGTTTTTT
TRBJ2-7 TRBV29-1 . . CSVGRVWGSTYEQYF TGCAGCGTTGGGAGGGTCTGGGGGTCTACCTACGAGCAGTACTTC
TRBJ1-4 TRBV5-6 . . CASSSSGDSDEKLFF TGTGCCAGCAGCTCAAGTGGGGACTCGGACGAAAAACTGTTTTTT
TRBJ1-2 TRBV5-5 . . CASSRGTGDYGYTF TGTGCCAGCAGCCGAGGGACCGGGGACTATGGCTACACCTTC
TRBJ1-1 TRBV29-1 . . CSVVGMVSMNTEAFF TGCAGCGTTGTGGGGATGGTGAGTATGAACACTGAAGCTTTCTTT
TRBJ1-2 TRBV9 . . CASRSTQAGFYGYTF TGTGCCAGCAGATCTACCCAGGCCGGATTCTATGGCTACACCTTC